The T cell receptor beta chain under discussion was sequenced for a study of T cell responses to AZD1222 COVID-19 vaccine (dated by TCRdb to about 2021). About the investigation overall: Because spike-specific TCR depth and breadth did not differ between the two schedules, AZD1222 recipients who got a second dose at roughly 4 weeks were pooled with those who got a second dose at roughly 12 weeks. A total of more than 230 trial participants underwent TCR sequencing, of whom some 210 received two doses of AZD1222 and about 25 received two doses of the MenACWY control vaccine. Trial participants were enrolled by age into subgroups of 18-55, 56-69 and 70-plus years, and about 150, 27 and 61 TCR-sequenced participants, respectively, were included in these subgroups.

The research as a whole found: CD4 TCRs associated with the vaccine covered the entire spike protein, and the dominant responses were in regions 160-218 and 743-854. After two AZD1222 doses, spike-specific TCR breadth and depth were significantly higher than at day 0 and than in MenACWY recipients. No day 14 peak-response samples were available, so repertoires were characterized only after the peak T cell response. In the small 56-69-year group, the increase in depth fell short of significance, most likely because of low power. Conclusions about previously exposed vaccinees are limited, since just five or six AZD1222 recipients were seropositive for SARS-CoV-2 at baseline. Reportedly, close to half of the unique spike-specific TCRs recognized epitopes lying outside the regions that are mutated in the B.1.351 and B.1.1.7 variants. Participants were mostly white British and included more females than males, and it was suggested by the authors that clonal diversity may have been underestimated.

On this clone itself: The antigen it recognizes is unknown. Qualities for individual bases were not recorded, and no much larger clone is one base off.

The CDR3 regions of human TCRbeta chains were analyzed by immunosequencing. In the authors' own workflow: Repertoire TCRs were matched against a reference library of SARS-CoV-2-specific TCRs generated with the MIRA antigen-specificity platform. Breadth was defined as the fraction of unique TCRs that were SARS-CoV-2-associated. Depth was defined as the fraction of total T cells that were SARS-CoV-2-associated. Using the MIRA data, each spike-specific TCR was assigned both to the spike region to which the TCR was reactive and to a CD4 or CD8 class. Log10-transformed breadth and depth values were compared by one-way ANOVA with Sidak's multiple comparisons tests. The clones in this table, taken by TCRdb from immuneACCESS, are in-frame only. Not every clone is retained; where verified, under half of the shortfall comes from an unresolved V gene, and the cause of the rest is unknown. V and J calls plus clone size are reproduced from that table; the DNA served to infer D and trimming. This sample lists more than 95,000 clones; about 88% were detected once. Of the sample, 4.4% is held by the ten largest clones.

The sample's time point label, decoded: baseline before first vaccination. Samples from vaccinated people were obtained from the UK trials COV001 and COV002, which included a single-blind randomized controlled phase 2/3 trial of AZD1222 (ChAdOx1 nCoV-19) in healthy adults. Trial participant PBMC samples were collected at day 0 and day 28 after the second dose for TCRbeta chain sequencing. The germline V gene encodes CDR1 MNHEY and CDR2 SMNVEV (reference sequence). V is reduced by 3 bases and J by 1 base, leaving a spacing of 15 bases between them. The CDR3 has 16 amino acids, counting the end cysteine and phenylalanine. Just CDR3 DNA is preserved here, 48 bases in frame from base 1.

Recombination joined TRBV27 with TRBJ1-1; matching of 6 bases hints at TRBD1 as the D gene. This clonotype originated in an adult in good health. Material: peripheral blood, obtained on day 0 of AZD1222 vaccination. The DNA reads as follows: TGTGCCAGCAGTTTTATCGGGGAGGGGGAGAACACTGAAGCTTTCTTT. This gives the protein CASSFIGEGENTEAFF.